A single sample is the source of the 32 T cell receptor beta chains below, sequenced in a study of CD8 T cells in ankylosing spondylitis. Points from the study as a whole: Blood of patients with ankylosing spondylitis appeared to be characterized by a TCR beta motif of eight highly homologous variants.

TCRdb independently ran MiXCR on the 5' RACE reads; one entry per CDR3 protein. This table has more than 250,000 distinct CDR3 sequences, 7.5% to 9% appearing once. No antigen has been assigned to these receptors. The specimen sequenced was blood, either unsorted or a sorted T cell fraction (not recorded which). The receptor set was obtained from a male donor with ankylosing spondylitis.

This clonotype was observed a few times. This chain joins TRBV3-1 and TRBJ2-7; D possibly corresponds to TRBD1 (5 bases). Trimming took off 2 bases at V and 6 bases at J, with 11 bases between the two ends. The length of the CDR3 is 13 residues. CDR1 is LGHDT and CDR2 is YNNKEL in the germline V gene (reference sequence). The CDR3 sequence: CASSQQTDLEQYF. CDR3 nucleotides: TGTGCCAGCAGCCAACAGACAGACCTCGAGCAGTACTTC.

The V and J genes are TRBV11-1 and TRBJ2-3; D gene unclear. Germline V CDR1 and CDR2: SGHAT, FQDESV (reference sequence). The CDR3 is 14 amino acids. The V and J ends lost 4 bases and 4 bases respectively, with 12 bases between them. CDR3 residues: CASSYSRSADTQYF. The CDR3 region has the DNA TGTGCCAGCAGCTATTCTCGCTCGGCAGATACGCAGTATTTT.

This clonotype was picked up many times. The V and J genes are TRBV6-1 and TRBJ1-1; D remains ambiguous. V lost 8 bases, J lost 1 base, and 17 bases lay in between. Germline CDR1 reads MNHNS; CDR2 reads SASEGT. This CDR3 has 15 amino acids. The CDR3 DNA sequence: TGTGCCAGCGGAGCTCGGACCCCTGCGAACACTGAAGCTTTCTTT. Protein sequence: CASGARTPANTEAFF.

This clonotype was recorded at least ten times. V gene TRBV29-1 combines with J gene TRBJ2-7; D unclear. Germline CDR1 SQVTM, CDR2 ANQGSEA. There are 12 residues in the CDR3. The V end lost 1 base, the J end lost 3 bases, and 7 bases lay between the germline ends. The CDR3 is CSVEGPVYEQYF. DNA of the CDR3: TGCAGCGTTGAAGGTCCCGTCTACGAGCAGTACTTC.

The CDR3, as DNA: TGTGCCAGCAGTTCTAACAGCCATACGCAGTATTTT. Translating gives CASSSNSHTQYF. The chain combines TRBV6-6 with TRBJ2-3; D uncertain. Germline CDR1 MNHNY, CDR2 SVGAGI (reference sequence). This CDR3 is 12 amino acids long. Trimming left V 4 bases short and J 7 bases short, with 9 bases between.

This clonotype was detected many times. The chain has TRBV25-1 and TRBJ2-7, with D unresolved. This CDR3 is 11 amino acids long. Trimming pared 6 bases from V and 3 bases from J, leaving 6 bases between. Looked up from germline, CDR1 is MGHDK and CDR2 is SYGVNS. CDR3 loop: CASRENYEQYF. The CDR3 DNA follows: TGTGCCAGCAGAGAAAACTACGAGCAGTACTTC.

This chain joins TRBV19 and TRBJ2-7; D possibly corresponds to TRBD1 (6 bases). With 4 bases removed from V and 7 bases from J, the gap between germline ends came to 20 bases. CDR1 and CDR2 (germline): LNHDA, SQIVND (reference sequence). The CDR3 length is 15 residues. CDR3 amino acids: CASSNSIGRGWEQYF. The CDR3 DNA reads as TGTGCCAGTAGTAACTCCATAGGCAGGGGTTGGGAGCAGTACTTC.

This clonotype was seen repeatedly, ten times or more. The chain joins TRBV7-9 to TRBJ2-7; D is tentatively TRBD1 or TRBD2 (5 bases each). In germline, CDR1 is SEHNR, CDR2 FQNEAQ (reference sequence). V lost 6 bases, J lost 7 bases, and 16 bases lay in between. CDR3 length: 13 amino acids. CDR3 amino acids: CASSPGPLVEQYF. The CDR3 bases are TGTGCCAGCAGTCCGGGACCCCTCGTTGAGCAGTACTTC.

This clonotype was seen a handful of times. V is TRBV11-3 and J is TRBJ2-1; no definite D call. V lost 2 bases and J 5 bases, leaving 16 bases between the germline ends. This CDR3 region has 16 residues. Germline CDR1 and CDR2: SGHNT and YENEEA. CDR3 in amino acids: CASSLLGRRDNNEQFF. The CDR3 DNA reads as TGTGCCAGCAGCTTATTAGGACGCAGAGACAACAATGAGCAGTTCTTC. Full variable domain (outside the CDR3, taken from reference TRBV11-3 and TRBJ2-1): EAGVVQSPRYKIIEKKQPVAFWCNPISGHNTLYWYLQNLGQGPELLIRYENEEAVDDSQLPKDRFSAERLKGVDSTLKIQPAELGDSAVYLCASSLLGRRDNNEQFFGPGTRLTVL.

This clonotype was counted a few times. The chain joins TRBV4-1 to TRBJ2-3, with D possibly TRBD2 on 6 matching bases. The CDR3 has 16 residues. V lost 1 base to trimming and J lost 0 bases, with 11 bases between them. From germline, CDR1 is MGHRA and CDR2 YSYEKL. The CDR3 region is CASSQVWGTSTDTQYF. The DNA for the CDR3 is TGCGCCAGCAGCCAAGTATGGGGGACTAGCACAGATACGCAGTATTTT.

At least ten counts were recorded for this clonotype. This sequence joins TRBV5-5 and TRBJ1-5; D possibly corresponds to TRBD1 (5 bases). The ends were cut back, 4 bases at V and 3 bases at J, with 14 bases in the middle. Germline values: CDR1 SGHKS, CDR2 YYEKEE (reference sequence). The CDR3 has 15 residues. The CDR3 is CASSLREQVNQPQHF. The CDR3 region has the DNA TGTGCCAGCAGCCTCAGGGAACAGGTCAATCAGCCCCAGCATTTT.

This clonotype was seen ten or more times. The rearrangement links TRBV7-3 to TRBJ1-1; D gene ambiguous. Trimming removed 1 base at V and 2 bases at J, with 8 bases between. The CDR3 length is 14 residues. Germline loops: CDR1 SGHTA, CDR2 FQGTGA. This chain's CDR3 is CASSLMSGNTEAFF. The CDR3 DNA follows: TGTGCCAGCAGCTTAATGTCCGGTAACACTGAAGCTTTCTTT.

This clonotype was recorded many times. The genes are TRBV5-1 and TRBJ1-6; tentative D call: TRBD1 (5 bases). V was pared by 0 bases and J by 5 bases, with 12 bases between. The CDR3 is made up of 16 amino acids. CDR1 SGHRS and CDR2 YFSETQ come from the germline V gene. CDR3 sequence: CASSLDVRADNSPLHF. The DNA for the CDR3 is TGCGCCAGCAGCTTGGATGTCAGGGCAGATAATTCACCCCTCCACTTT.

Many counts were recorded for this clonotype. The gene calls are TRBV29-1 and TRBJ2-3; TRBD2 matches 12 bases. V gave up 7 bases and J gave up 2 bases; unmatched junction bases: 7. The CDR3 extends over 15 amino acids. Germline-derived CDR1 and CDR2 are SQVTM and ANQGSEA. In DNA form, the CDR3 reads TGCAGCGGCCAACTAGCGGGAGGCTTCACAGATACGCAGTATTTT. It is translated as CSGQLAGGFTDTQYF.

The CDR3 protein is CASSSRGTGSTDTQYF. DNA for the CDR3: TGTGCCAGCAGCTCCCGAGGGACGGGAAGCACAGATACGCAGTATTTT. The chain couples TRBV7-9 to TRBJ2-3; D may be TRBD1 or TRBD2 (5 bases each). CDR1 is SEHNR, CDR2 FQNEAQ, per germline (reference sequence). The V end was cut by 4 bases, the J end by 0 bases, with 14 bases between. The CDR3 extends over 16 amino acids.

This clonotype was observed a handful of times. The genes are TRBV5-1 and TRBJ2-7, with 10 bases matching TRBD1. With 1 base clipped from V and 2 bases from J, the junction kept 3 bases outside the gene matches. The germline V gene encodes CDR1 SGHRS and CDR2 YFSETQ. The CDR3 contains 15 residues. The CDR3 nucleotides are TGCGCCAGCAGCTTGCCCGGACAGGGGGCCTACGAGCAGTACTTC. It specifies CASSLPGQGAYEQYF.

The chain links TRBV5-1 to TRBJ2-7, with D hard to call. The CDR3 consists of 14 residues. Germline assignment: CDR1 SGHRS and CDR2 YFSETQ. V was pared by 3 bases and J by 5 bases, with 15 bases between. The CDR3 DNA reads TGCGCCAGCAGCTCCGGGTCCCCCGAGGACGAGCAGTACTTC. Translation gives CASSSGSPEDEQYF.

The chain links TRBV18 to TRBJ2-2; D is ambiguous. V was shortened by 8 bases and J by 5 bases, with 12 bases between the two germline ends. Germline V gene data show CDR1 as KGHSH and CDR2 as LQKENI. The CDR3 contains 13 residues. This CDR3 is CASPLARTGELFF. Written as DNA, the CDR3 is TGTGCCAGCCCGCTGGCGAGGACCGGGGAGCTGTTTTTT.

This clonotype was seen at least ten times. CDR3 residues: CASSYLDYETQYF. The CDR3 DNA reads as TGTGCCAGCAGCTACTTGGATTACGAGACCCAGTACTTC. The chain is built from TRBV5-6 and TRBJ2-5, with D hard to call. The CDR3 runs to 13 residues. Trimming took 3 bases from V and 5 from J, leaving 11 bases between them. Germline V gene data show CDR1 as SGHDT and CDR2 as YYEEEE. Together with reference TRBV5-6 and TRBJ2-5, the CDR3 gives the full variable domain: DAGVTQSPTHLIKTRGQQVTLRCSPKSGHDTVSWYQQALGQGPQFIFQYYEEEERQRGNFPDRFSGHQFPNYSSELNVNALLLGDSALYLCASSYLDYETQYFGPGTRLLVL.

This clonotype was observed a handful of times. The CDR3: CASSLDEPGTDTQYF. In nucleotides, the CDR3 is TGTGCCAGCAGCTTGGACGAGCCGGGCACAGATACGCAGTATTTT. The J gene is TRBJ2-3, the V gene TRBV7-3; no clear D gene. Germline assignment: CDR1 SGHTA and CDR2 FQGTGA. Trimming shortened V by 3 bases and J by 1 base, and 11 bases separated the two germline ends. The CDR3 loop spans 15 amino acids.

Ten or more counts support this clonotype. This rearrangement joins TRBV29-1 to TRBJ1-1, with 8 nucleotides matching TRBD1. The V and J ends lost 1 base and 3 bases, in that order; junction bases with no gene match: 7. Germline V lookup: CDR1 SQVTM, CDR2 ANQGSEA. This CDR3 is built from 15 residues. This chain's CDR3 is CSVEVLDRGYTEAFF. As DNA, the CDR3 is TGCAGCGTTGAAGTCTTAGACAGGGGCTACACTGAAGCTTTCTTT.

CDR3 in DNA: TGTGCCAGCAGCTTACGACTAGCCTCGATCGATGAGCAGTTCTTC. Translating gives CASSLRLASIDEQFF. V is TRBV7-3 and J is TRBJ2-1; 7 nucleotides match TRBD2. Germline V lookup: CDR1 SGHTA, CDR2 FQGTGA. Trimming took 2 bases from V and 8 from J; bases not matched to a gene: 9. The CDR3 length is 15 residues.

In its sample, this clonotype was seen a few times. CDR3 residues: CASSPSSSGTNIQYF. CDR3 DNA: TGTGCCAGCAGTCCCTCTAGTAGCGGGACAAACATTCAGTACTTC. The chain couples TRBV11-2 to TRBJ2-4; 8 nucleotides line up with TRBD2. This CDR3 contains 15 residues. CDR1 and CDR2 (germline): SGHAT, FQNNGV. The V segment lost 6 bases and the J segment 6 bases; nucleotides outside the gene matches: 10.

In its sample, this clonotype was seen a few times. The CDR3 is CAINVGVSTDTQYF. CDR3 sequence (DNA): TGTGCCATCAATGTGGGAGTATCCACAGATACGCAGTATTTT. The gene calls are TRBV10-3 and TRBJ2-3; a possible D gene is TRBD2 (5 bases). The CDR3 contains 14 residues. CDR1 is ENHRY, CDR2 SYGVKD, per germline. V lost 7 bases, J lost 2 bases, and 13 bases lay in between.

Written as DNA, the CDR3 is TGTGCCAGCCGCAAAACACAGGGGAGTTGGCAAGAGACCCAGTACTTC. As protein: CASRKTQGSWQETQYF. The chain recombines TRBV25-1 with TRBJ2-5; 7 bases map to TRBD1. CDR1 is MGHDK and CDR2 is SYGVNS in the germline V gene. J gave up 2 bases and V 8 bases, and 14 bases lay outside the gene matches. The CDR3 extends over 16 amino acids.

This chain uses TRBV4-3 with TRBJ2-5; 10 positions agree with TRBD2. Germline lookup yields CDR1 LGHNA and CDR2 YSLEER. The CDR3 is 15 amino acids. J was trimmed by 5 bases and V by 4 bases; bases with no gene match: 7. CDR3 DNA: TGCGCCAGCAGCCCAATAGCGGGAGGTCCGGAGACCCAGTACTTC. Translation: CASSPIAGGPETQYF.

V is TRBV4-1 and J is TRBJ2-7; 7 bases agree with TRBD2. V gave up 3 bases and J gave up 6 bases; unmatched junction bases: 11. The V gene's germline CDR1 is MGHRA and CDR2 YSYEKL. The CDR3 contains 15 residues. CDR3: CASSHRAAGVREQYF. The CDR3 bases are TGCGCCAGCAGCCACAGGGCGGCGGGAGTACGCGAGCAGTACTTC.

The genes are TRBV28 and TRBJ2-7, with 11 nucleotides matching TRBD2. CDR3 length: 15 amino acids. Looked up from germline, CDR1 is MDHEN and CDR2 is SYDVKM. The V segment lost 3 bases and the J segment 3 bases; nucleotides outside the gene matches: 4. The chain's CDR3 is CASSLGLAEIYEQYF. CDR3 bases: TGTGCCAGCAGTTTGGGACTAGCGGAGATCTACGAGCAGTACTTC.

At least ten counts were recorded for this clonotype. The DNA for the CDR3 is TGCAGCGTTAGCGAGGGAGCCTACGAGCAGTACTTC. It codes for CSVSEGAYEQYF. This chain joins TRBV29-1 and TRBJ2-7; perhaps TRBD2 as D (5 bases). CDR1 SQVTM and CDR2 ANQGSEA come from the germline V gene. The V and J ends lost 5 bases and 2 bases respectively, with 10 bases between them. This CDR3 has 12 residues.

In DNA, the CDR3 is TGTGCCAGTAGATTCTACTATCCCGGGCCCTTCACCGGGGAGCTGTTTTTT. Translating it yields CASRFYYPGPFTGELFF. V usage is TRBV19 and J usage is TRBJ2-2; D remains unclear. The CDR3 is 17 residues long. Trimming stripped 6 bases from V and 4 bases from J, with 21 bases between. CDR1 is LNHDA, CDR2 SQIVND, per germline (reference sequence). The variable domain in full, completed from reference TRBV19 and TRBJ2-2, reads DGGITQSPKYLFRKEGQNVTLSCEQNLNHDAMYWYRQDPGQGLRLIYYSQIVNDFQKGDIAEGYSVSREKKESFPLTVTSAQKNPTAFYLCASRFYYPGPFTGELFFGEGSRLTVL.

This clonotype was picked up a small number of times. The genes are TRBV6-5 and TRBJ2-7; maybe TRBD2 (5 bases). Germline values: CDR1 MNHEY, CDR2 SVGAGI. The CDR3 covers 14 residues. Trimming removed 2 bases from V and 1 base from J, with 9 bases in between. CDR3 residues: CASSYQWTSYEQYF. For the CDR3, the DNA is TGTGCCAGCAGTTACCAGTGGACTTCCTACGAGCAGTACTTC.

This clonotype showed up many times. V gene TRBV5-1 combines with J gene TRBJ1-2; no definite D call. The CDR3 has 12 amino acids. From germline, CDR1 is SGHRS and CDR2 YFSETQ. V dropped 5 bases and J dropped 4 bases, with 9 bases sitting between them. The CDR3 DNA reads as TGCGCCAGCAGGGAGGGCGGCTATGGCTACACCTTC. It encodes CASREGGYGYTF.